Sequencing of this T cell receptor (beta chain) was carried out in a study of regulatory T cells in long-lasting Graves disease. Study observations and caveats: Having only a small sample size may have limited accuracy.

Noted time point: newly diagnosed GD, antithyroid drugs for less than 3 months. The TCR library was prepared using RNA isolated from PBMCs. This clonotype was counted only a few times. Its antigen is undetermined. The authors built TCR beta libraries using iRepertoire HTBI primers and Arm-PCR of CDR3 regions. TCRdb recomputed calls from the multiplex PCR reads with MiXCR, one row per CDR3 protein. The sample comprises about 430,000 distinct CDR3 sequences, approximately 16% of which are singletons, and over 7.5% rests with the top ten. J was trimmed by 6 bases and V by 0 bases; bases with no gene match: 7. This CDR3 contains 15 residues. Germline V gene sequence: CDR1 GTSNPN, CDR2 SVGIG (reference sequence). These same data were also listed under a study on T cells in Graves' hyperthyroidism and ophthalmopathy.

The source material was peripheral blood mononuclear cells (PBMCs), sampled at new diagnosis, from a patient treated with antithyroid drugs. V is TRBV30 and J is TRBJ2-1, with 8 bases lining up with TRBD2. This sequence originates from a middle-aged woman with Graves disease. The CDR3 DNA reads TGTGCCTGGAGTGTTTTGTCTAGCGGGTCCAATGAGCAGTTCTTC. This codes for CAWSVLSSGSNEQFF.